This TCR beta chain was sequenced for a study of T cells after yellow fever vaccination. The wider study: The authors prepared low-cell-number fractions using SMART-Seq v4 Ultra Low Input. General study findings and limits: Shared CD4/CD8 clonotypes were a small share, likely from convergent recombination.

This CDR3 has 15 residues. Trimming cost V 5 bases and J 9 bases, with 20 bases left between them. Germline values: CDR1 SGHVS, CDR2 FNYEAQ. This clonotype showed up many times. As yet, its antigen is unknown. Conversion of TCR transcripts into cDNA relied on 5'RACE template switching, which added a universal primer site and UMIs. TCRdb reprocessed the 5' RACE reads via MiXCR and lists one record per CDR3 protein. Of 150,000 to 200,000 distinct CDR3 sequences listed, about a tenth are singletons. The sequences come from CD8+ T cells sorted from PBMCs, collected 45 days after the yellow fever booster vaccination. The clonotype comes from a man aged 18 to 30 who received the YFV17D yellow fever vaccine. The chain links TRBV7-6 to TRBJ2-1; either TRBD1 or TRBD2 may fit D (6 bases each). The CDR3 DNA reads as TGTGCCAGCAGCCAAGAAGGGGGGCCCGGCGGTGAGCAGTTCTTC. Its translation is CASSQEGGPGGEQFF.